Following are 3 T cell receptor beta chains from one sample sequenced in a study of tumor-infiltrating lymphocytes in primary liver carcinoma. Making TCR beta cDNA involved around 510 ng total RNA and a constant-region primer. Sequencing libraries for TCR beta derived from three nested multiplex PCR rounds that used slightly modified ARM-PCR. Researchers ran the first two PCR rounds for roughly 11 cycles each with TRBV1-TRBV30 forward primers and a C-beta reverse primer. TCRdb reanalysed the multiplex PCR reads using MiXCR and keeps one entry per CDR3 protein. Of fewer than 40,000 distinct CDR3 sequences in the sample, roughly 77% were seen once. The source material, about 19-30 mg of unsorted bulk tissue, was used to co-extract RNA and DNA. The specimen was liver tumor tissue from sampling region 3. Subset here: tumor region T3, left-lateral pole. These receptors originate from a woman in her twenties or thirties with primary liver carcinoma and hepatitis B virus infection.

Note on this clonotype: This CDR3 fails to terminate in the conserved phenylalanine or tryptophan, so it likely reflects a read error. The DNA is omitted, as the CDR3 cannot be located on it reliably, and the CDR3 follows TCRdb's listing. The chain has TRBV6-1 and TRBJ1-2. The CDR3 is 18 amino acids long, termini counted. CDR1 MNHNS and CDR2 SASEGT come from the germline V gene. CDR3: CARSERFLVLRSNYGHTY.

In regard to this clonotype: The junction differs from germline at one of its ends, possibly a read error. The chain couples TRBV5-6 to TRBJ2-7; the match to TRBD1 covers 7 bases. CDR3 size: 14 residues. From germline, CDR1 is SGHDT and CDR2 YYEEEE. The CDR3 loop reads CASSFGTEAFEHYF. In DNA form, the CDR3 reads TGTGCCAGCAGCTTTGGGACAGAGGCCTTCGAGCATTACTTC.

A single count supports this clonotype. A single base separates this from a much larger clone, so it may be a read error. This likely comes from a read error, as the CDR3 has no conserved phenylalanine or tryptophan at its end. The chain recombines TRBV7-3 with TRBJ2-2; the D is unclear. The CDR3 totals 12 residues. Germline CDR1 SGHTA, CDR2 FQGTGA. V was clipped by 5 bases and J by 3 bases, with 4 bases between them. The CDR3 DNA reads as TGTGCCAGCAGCGACGACACCGGGGAGCTGTTTTTG. Encoded protein: CASSDDTGELFL.